A selection of T cell receptor beta chains follows, all from one sample in a study of T cell changes during pregnancy in multiple sclerosis. Profiled with immunoSEQ multiplex PCR; TCRdb holds only in-frame clones, not every one. The profile covers about 40,000 clones, with roughly nine tenths appearing a single time and about 0.51% taken by the ten largest. The sample here was CD4+ T cells from peripheral blood mononuclear cells, taken in the first trimester of pregnancy. The receptors were sampled from a female donor with multiple sclerosis, enrolled in a pregnancy study. CDR3s include the opening cysteine and the closing phenylalanine or tryptophan. The D gene is left open where the match is weak. Expanded clones are given a class, and other clones once, few, many or no size at all.

TRBJ1-1	TRBV5-1	TRBD1	.	TGCGCCAGCAGCTTGGCCGGACAGGGGGTAGAAGCTTTCTTT	CASSLAGQGVEAFF
TRBJ1-3	TRBV10-1	.	.	TGCGCCAGCAGTGAGGCTCGAGGTCTGGCTGGAAACACCATATATTTT	CASSEARGLAGNTIYF
TRBJ2-3	TRBV30	TRBD2	.	TGTGCCTGGATTATCACTAGCGGGACACAGTATTTT	CAWIITSGTQYF
TRBJ1-6	TRBV27	TRBD1	.	TGTGCCAGCAGTTTCCTTCCTGGACAGGGTGATAATTCACCCCTCCACTTT	CASSFLPGQGDNSPLHF
TRBJ2-7	TRBV6-5	TRBD2	.	TGTGCCACCATACGGGAGGACTCCTACGAGCAGTACTTC	CATIREDSYEQYF
TRBJ2-5	TRBV5-1	TRBD1	.	TGCGCCAGCAGCTATCAGGGGGACCAAGAGACCCAGTACTTC	CASSYQGDQETQYF
TRBJ2-7	TRBV29-1	TRBD1	.	TGCAGCGTTGAAAAAATACCGGGACAGGGGGCTAGCGAGCAGTACTTC	CSVEKIPGQGASEQYF
TRBJ1-2	TRBV11-2	.	.	TGTGCCAGCAGCCTCCCTGACTATGGCTACACCTTC	CASSLPDYGYTF
TRBJ2-7	TRBV28	.	.	TGTGCCACGGGACTTTTGGGGGAGCAGTACTTC	CATGLLGEQYF
TRBJ2-5	TRBV7-9	.	once	TGTGCCAGCGGCGACCCCAGGGAGACCCAGTACTTC	CASGDPRETQYF